This TCR beta chain comes out of a study of spatial heterogeneity in lung cancer. This CDR3 comprises 15 residues. Germline lookup yields CDR1 ENHRY and CDR2 SYGVKD. Trimming removed 3 bases from V and 2 bases from J, with 13 bases in between. This clonotype was recorded at least ten times. Time point reported: sample taken at primary tumor resection. Sequencing of whole RNA from tumor, nontumor lung or frozen PBMC involved no sorting. One entry per CDR3 protein results from TCRdb running MiXCR on the 5' RACE reads. The sample carries roughly 40,000 distinct CDR3 sequences, approximately 7% recorded once.

Sequencing used PBMCs, obtained at surgery. The clonotype was recovered from a female donor with early-stage non-small cell lung cancer. V is TRBV10-3 and J is TRBJ1-1; D perhaps matches TRBD1 (5 bases). The CDR3 reads CAISDPTGRNTEAFF. The DNA of the CDR3 is TGTGCCATCAGTGACCCAACAGGCCGTAACACTGAAGCTTTCTTT.